These 26 T cell receptor beta chains were sequenced from one sample in a study of Tregs in tolerant kidney transplant recipients. TCRdb's table, derived via immunoSEQ multiplex PCR, lists solely in-frame clones and lacks some. The repertoire consists of 50,000 to 65,000 clones, with 70% to 90% occurring once and the leading ten covering about 3.8%. Recipients received nonmyeloablative bone marrow transplants from related graft donors, with transient mixed chimerism. The starting material was CD4+ T cells from blood (PBMCs), obtained 6 months after the transplant. These receptors originate from a human patient who received a combined kidney and bone marrow transplant. T cells may partly derive from the graft donor.

The V and J genes are TRBV4-1 and TRBJ1-2; D is possibly TRBD1 (5 bases). The germline gives CDR1 MGHRA, CDR2 YSYEKL. Between the trimmed V and J ends, which lost 0 bases and 9 bases, there was a span of 14 bases. The CDR3 contains 14 residues. Here the CDR3 reads CASSQDWAGKSYTF. CDR3 sequence (DNA): TGCGCCAGCAGCCAAGATTGGGCAGGGAAGAGCTACACCTTC.

The chain carries TRBV21-1 and TRBJ2-7; the table's D call of TRBD2 was not tested on the DNA. TRBV21-1 is a known pseudogene. This CDR3 is built from 15 residues. The CDR3 loop reads CASSKGGGPSYEQYF. CDR3 bases: TGTGCCAGCAGCAAAGGGGGGGGTCCCTCCTACGAGCAGTACTTC.

The gene calls are TRBV7-2 and TRBJ2-5, with 15 nucleotides matching TRBD2. The germline CDR1 and CDR2 sequences are SGHTA and FQGNSA. The CDR3 consists of 16 residues. With V trimmed by 5 bases and J by 5 bases, 6 bases remained unmatched. The chain's CDR3 is CASSTGLAGGRETQYF. CDR3 DNA sequence: TGTGCCAGCAGCACCGGACTAGCGGGAGGGCGGGAGACCCAGTACTTC.

The chain is built from TRBV7-2 and TRBJ1-4; 7 bases fit TRBD1. This CDR3 has 15 amino acids. With V trimmed by 4 bases and J by 4 bases, 6 bases remained unmatched. Germline V gene lookup returns CDR1 SGHTA and CDR2 FQGNSA. The CDR3 sequence: CASSWAGQRNEKLFF. Written as DNA, the CDR3 is TGTGCCAGCAGCTGGGCGGGACAGCGTAATGAAAAACTGTTTTTT.

The V gene is TRBV7-6, the J gene TRBJ2-5; D gene ambiguous. Deletions cut 4 bases from V and 5 bases from J, with 5 bases between. This CDR3 comprises 11 residues. The germline V gene encodes CDR1 SGHVS and CDR2 FNYEAQ. In DNA form, the CDR3 reads TGTGCCAGCAGCTCTCAGGAGACCCAGTACTTC. This translates into CASSSQETQYF.

This clone was seen just once. The J gene is TRBJ2-1, the V gene TRBV4-3, with 13 bases identical to TRBD2. Per germline, CDR1 LGHNA and CDR2 YSLEER. The CDR3 runs 17 residues. After removal of 0 bases from V and 8 bases from J, the junction contained 7 bases not matched to a gene. CDR3 DNA: TGCGCCAGCAGCCAAGAGCTGACTAGCGGGGGGATCGATGAGCAGTTCTTC. Its translation: CASSQELTSGGIDEQFF.

DNA of the CDR3: TGTGCCAGCAGCCCTAGCGGGGGCAGACAAGAGACCCAGTACTTC. Translating gives CASSPSGGRQETQYF. The V and J genes are TRBV5-4 and TRBJ2-5, with TRBD2 matching 10 bases. Germline V gene data show CDR1 as SGHNT and CDR2 as YYREEE (reference sequence). The CDR3 runs 15 residues. V shed 4 bases and J 2 bases; nucleotides not matched to a gene: 5.

The rearrangement links TRBV18 to TRBJ2-7; D is ambiguous. Between the trimmed V and J ends, which lost 3 bases and 4 bases, there was a span of 13 bases. Germline V gene sequence: CDR1 KGHSH, CDR2 LQKENI. CDR3 length: 14 amino acids. CDR3 nucleotides: TGTGCCAGCTCACCTCATCCTGGCTCTTACGAGCAGTACTTC. Translation gives CASSPHPGSYEQYF.

The V gene is TRBV10-3, the J gene TRBJ1-1, with D possibly TRBD1 on 5 matching bases. V was clipped by 6 bases and J by 1 base, with 6 bases between them. The CDR3 length is 12 residues. Germline loops: CDR1 ENHRY, CDR2 SYGVKD. The CDR3 protein is CAIRTGNTEAFF. The CDR3 coding sequence is TGTGCCATCAGAACAGGGAACACTGAAGCTTTCTTT.

V is TRBV4-2 and J is TRBJ1-1; no clear D. The CDR3 runs to 14 residues. V dropped 5 bases and J dropped 12 bases, with 22 bases sitting between them. Germline assignment: CDR1 LGHNA and CDR2 YNFKEQ. As DNA, the CDR3 is TGTGCCAGCAGCGACGGAAGTTACTCCGAGCGGTCTTTCTTT. Translation gives CASSDGSYSERSFF.

This sequence joins TRBV7-9 and TRBJ2-3; 14 bases align to TRBD2. The V and J ends lost 5 bases and 2 bases, in that order; junction bases with no gene match: 3. Germline-derived CDR1 and CDR2 are SEHNR and FQNEAQ (reference sequence). The CDR3 spans 16 residues. CDR3 bases: TGTGCCAGCAGCCGACTAGCGGGGGGGTTCACAGATACGCAGTATTTT. Protein: CASSRLAGGFTDTQYF.

The genes are TRBV5-4 and TRBJ1-2; 8 bases line up with TRBD1. CDR1 is SGHNT, CDR2 YYREEE, per germline (reference sequence). V lost 4 bases to trimming and J lost 2 bases; unmatched junction nucleotides: 7. CDR3 length equals 15 residues. CDR3 bases: TGTGCCAGCAGCCCAAGGGACAGGCTGAACTATGGCTACACCTTC. Its translation: CASSPRDRLNYGYTF. Using reference TRBV5-4 and TRBJ1-2 for the parts outside the CDR3, the full variable domain is ETGVTQSPTHLIKTRGQQVTLRCSSQSGHNTVSWYQQALGQGPQFIFQYYREEENGRGNFPPRFSGLQFPNYSSELNVNALELDDSALYLCASSPRDRLNYGYTFGSGTRLTVV.

This clone occurred once. The V gene is TRBV15, the J gene TRBJ2-7, with D perhaps TRBD2 (6 bases). This CDR3 is built from 15 residues. Per germline, CDR1 LNHNV and CDR2 YYDKDF (reference sequence). The ends were cut back, 5 bases at V and 0 bases at J, with 14 bases in the middle. The CDR3 DNA reads TGTGCCACCAGCCCGACTAGGATCGTCTCCTACGAGCAGTACTTC. Encoded protein: CATSPTRIVSYEQYF.

This chain links TRBV7-2 with TRBJ2-5, with D possibly being TRBD1 (6 bases). The CDR3 runs to 15 residues. Between the trimmed V and J ends, which lost 0 bases and 0 bases, there was a span of 8 bases. The V gene's germline CDR1 is SGHTA and CDR2 FQGNSA. CDR3 region: CASSLAGTNQETQYF. The CDR3 DNA sequence: TGTGCCAGCAGCTTAGCAGGGACAAACCAAGAGACCCAGTACTTC.

The chain links TRBV18 to TRBJ1-4; 9 bases line up with TRBD1. The germline V gene has CDR1 KGHSH and CDR2 LQKENI. The CDR3 length is 14 residues. The V segment lost 4 bases and the J segment 11 bases; nucleotides outside the gene matches: 8. Here the CDR3 reads CASSQRGQGAKLFF. In DNA form, the CDR3 reads TGTGCCAGCTCACAGCGGGGACAGGGAGCGAAACTGTTTTTT.

The chain recombines TRBV7-2 with TRBJ2-3; 9 bases are a match to TRBD1. The V and J ends lost 4 bases and 1 base, in that order; junction bases with no gene match: 3. The CDR3 covers 15 residues. Per the germline V gene, CDR1 is SGHTA and CDR2 is FQGNSA. The CDR3: CASSYWTGGTDTQYF. The CDR3 DNA reads TGTGCCAGCAGCTATTGGACAGGGGGCACAGATACGCAGTATTTT.

This clone was counted a single time. V is TRBV30 and J is TRBJ1-2, with 7 positions matching TRBD1. The junction had 14 bases not matched to a gene; V was cut back by 3 bases and J by 4 bases. Germline loops: CDR1 GTSNPN, CDR2 SVGIG (reference sequence). The CDR3 sequence is 16 residues long. The CDR3 DNA sequence: TGTGCCTGGAGCGCGGACAGGCTAAGTGGGGGCTATGGCTACACCTTC. Translated: CAWSADRLSGGYGYTF.

This sequence joins TRBV6-5 and TRBJ1-6; D is ambiguous. The CDR3 length is 13 residues. V was cut by 2 bases and J by 8 bases, with 7 bases left in between. The germline V gene has CDR1 MNHEY and CDR2 SVGAGI. CDR3 in DNA: TGTGCCAGCAGTTACGGTGCGGATTCACCCCTCCACTTT. As protein: CASSYGADSPLHF.

The V and J genes are TRBV19 and TRBJ1-2, with no clear D. Trimming cost V 2 bases and J 4 bases, with 8 bases left between them. Germline V gene sequence: CDR1 LNHDA, CDR2 SQIVND (reference sequence). This CDR3 comprises 13 residues. This CDR3 is CASSITVVYGYTF. For the CDR3, the DNA is TGTGCCAGTAGTATAACAGTTGTCTATGGCTACACCTTC.

This chain connects TRBV28 to TRBJ1-3, with D possibly being TRBD1 (5 bases). V was cut by 1 base and J by 1 base, with 17 bases left in between. The CDR3 runs to 18 residues. Germline CDR1 is MDHEN and CDR2 is SYDVKM. The CDR3 loop reads CASSLSEGRQGSGNTIYF. CDR3 nucleotides: TGTGCCAGCAGTTTATCAGAGGGGAGGCAGGGTTCTGGAAACACCATATATTTT.

The J gene is TRBJ2-1, the V gene TRBV11-1, with unresolved D. The V gene lost 3 bases and the J gene lost 5 bases, with 5 bases spanning the gap. Germline V gene data show CDR1 as SGHAT and CDR2 as FQDESV (reference sequence). The CDR3 covers 12 residues. This chain's CDR3 is CASSLWHNEQFF. CDR3 DNA sequence: TGTGCCAGCAGCTTGTGGCACAATGAGCAGTTCTTC.

The gene calls are TRBV5-6 and TRBJ2-7; 8 bases fit TRBD2. The CDR3 length is 16 residues. Germline lookup yields CDR1 SGHDT and CDR2 YYEEEE. V was pared by 3 bases and J by 1 base, with 9 bases of the junction left unmatched. DNA of the CDR3: TGTGCCAGCAGCTCACTAGCGGACACCCGATCCTACGAGCAGTACTTC. Protein: CASSSLADTRSYEQYF.

V usage is TRBV7-9 and J usage is TRBJ1-2; the D gene is possibly TRBD1 (5 bases). Germline V gene sequence: CDR1 SEHNR, CDR2 FQNEAQ (reference sequence). The CDR3 covers 14 residues. V was trimmed by 4 bases and J by 4 bases, leaving 13 bases between them. CDR3 sequence reads: CASSSPTGSYGYTF. CDR3 coding DNA: TGTGCCAGCAGCTCGCCCACAGGAAGCTATGGCTACACCTTC.

The chain has TRBV5-3 and TRBJ2-5; D unresolved. TRBV5-3 is an open reading frame whose function is uncertain. V was shortened by 3 bases and J by 5 bases, with 8 bases between the two germline ends. The CDR3 covers 12 residues. CDR3 nucleotide sequence: TGTGCCAGAAGCTATATTAATGAGACCCAGTACTTC. Translating it yields CARSYINETQYF.

This sequence joins TRBV19 and TRBJ2-2; 9 bases map to TRBD2. Germline V gives CDR1 LNHDA, CDR2 SQIVND (reference sequence). This CDR3 has 15 residues. With V trimmed by 7 bases and J by 3 bases, 6 bases remained unmatched. Here the CDR3 reads CASMARGGDTGELFF. Written as DNA, the CDR3 is TGTGCCAGTATGGCGCGGGGGGGGGACACCGGGGAGCTGTTTTTT.

This chain uses TRBV6-5 with TRBJ1-5, with a weak D call TRBD1 (5 bases). The CDR3 has 16 residues. Trimming took 0 bases from V and 6 from J, leaving 15 bases between them. Germline CDR1 is MNHEY and CDR2 is SVGAGI. CDR3: CASSYSSAGRGQPQHF. Here the CDR3 DNA reads TGTGCCAGCAGTTACTCGTCAGCAGGGCGCGGTCAGCCCCAGCATTTT.